These T cell receptor beta chains were read from a single sample in a study of CD8 T cells in Susac syndrome. TCRdb passed the immunoSEQ multiplex PCR reads through MiXCR, listing each CDR3 protein once. The table shows around 190,000 distinct CDR3 sequences, with roughly 94% occurring only once. Sequenced material: CD4+ T cells from PBMCs. The source is a human donor in good health. The conserved cysteine and the conserved F or W are not part of the CDR3 here. Clone size, where shown, is once, few, many, or a class for clones that have expanded.

TRBJ1-2 TRBV9 . ASSVGNYGYT
TRBJ2-3 TRBV11-2 . ASSFETPSGDTQY
TRBJ2-7 TRBV4-1 . ASSRGPDDLYEQY
TRBJ2-3 TRBV19 . ASQEFNADTQY
TRBJ1-1 TRBV15 . ATSRDIGGDTEAF
TRBJ2-1 TRBV9 . ASSGGTSAYNEQF
TRBJ2-6 TRBV4-1 . ASSQVTTGDGANVLT
TRBJ2-6 TRBV27 . ASKGGRASGANVLT
TRBJ2-5 TRBV13 . ASSLPRGTPREETQY
TRBJ2-1 TRBV20-1 few SARGLAVYNEQF
TRBJ2-5 TRBV7-2 . ASSLVGDRQETQY
TRBJ2-7 TRBV2 . ASSESGQGKLEQY
TRBJ2-3 TRBV7-3 . ASSSIGTDTQY
TRBJ1-2 TRBV5-6 . ASRSVSYT
TRBJ1-1 TRBV3-1 . ASSQSARGEAF
TRBJ2-7 TRBV12-3/TRBV12-4 . ASRPRQGEALYPY
TRBJ2-3 TRBV4-1 . ASSQGSWSGRNTRTDTQY
TRBJ1-1 TRBV20-1 . SARAGTGNTEAF
TRBJ1-2 TRBV3-1 . ASSQGGSNYGYT
TRBJ2-1 TRBV5-1 . ASSPDSLREQF
TRBJ1-1 TRBV15 . ATSRDSRDTEAF
TRBJ2-6 TRBV5-1 . ASSLGQGPGANVLT
TRBJ2-7 TRBV6-5 . ASSDPIVGEQY
TRBJ1-4 TRBV29-1 . SVWSRSNEKLF
TRBJ2-3 TRBV2 . ASSEAWLFTDTQY
TRBJ1-5 TRBV7-6 . ASSFVNQPQH
TRBJ2-1 TRBV5-1 . ASRLGDSYNEQF
TRBJ2-3 TRBV20-1 . SAPQWEGVTDTQY
TRBJ1-1 TRBV29-1 . SAGQLKGGTEAF
TRBJ1-4 TRBV30 . AWSLNEKLF
TRBJ2-5 TRBV2 . ASTERETQY
TRBJ1-6 TRBV20-1 . SANTGPNSPLH
TRBJ1-1 TRBV7-9 . ASSEQQGATEAF
TRBJ2-1 TRBV7-2 once ASSSESGRERSRYEQF
TRBJ1-2 TRBV11-1 once ASSSGVVDGYT
TRBJ1-2 TRBV15 . ATSSQGARSYGYT
TRBJ1-5 TRBV27 . ASSGDRRRQPQH